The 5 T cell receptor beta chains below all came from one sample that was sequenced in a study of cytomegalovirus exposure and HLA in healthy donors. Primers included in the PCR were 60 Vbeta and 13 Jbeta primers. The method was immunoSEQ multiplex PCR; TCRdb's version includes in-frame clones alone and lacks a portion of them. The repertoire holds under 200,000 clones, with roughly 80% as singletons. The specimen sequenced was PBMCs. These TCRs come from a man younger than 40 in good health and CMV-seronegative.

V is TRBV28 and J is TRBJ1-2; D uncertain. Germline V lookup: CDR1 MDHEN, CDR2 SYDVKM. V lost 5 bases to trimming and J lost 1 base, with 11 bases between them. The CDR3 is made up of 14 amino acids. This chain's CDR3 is CASSITQVNYGYTF. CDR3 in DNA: TGTGCCAGCAGTATAACTCAGGTTAACTATGGCTACACCTTC.

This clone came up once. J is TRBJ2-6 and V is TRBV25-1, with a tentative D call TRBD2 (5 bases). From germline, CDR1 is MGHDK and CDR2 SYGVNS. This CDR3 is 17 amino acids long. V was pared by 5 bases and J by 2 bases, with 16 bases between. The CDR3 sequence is CASSTRGWSAGANVLTF. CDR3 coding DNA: TGTGCCAGCAGTACCCGGGGATGGAGCGCTGGGGCCAACGTCCTGACTTTC.

This CDR3 reads CASSAGAGAYNEQFF. Here the CDR3 DNA reads TGTGCCAGCAGTGCTGGAGCGGGAGCCTACAATGAGCAGTTCTTC. The V gene is TRBV6-4, the J gene TRBJ2-1, with 8 nucleotides matching TRBD2. The CDR3 has 15 residues. V lost 4 bases to trimming and J lost 2 bases; unmatched junction nucleotides: 4. Germline loops: CDR1 MRHNA, CDR2 SNTAGT.

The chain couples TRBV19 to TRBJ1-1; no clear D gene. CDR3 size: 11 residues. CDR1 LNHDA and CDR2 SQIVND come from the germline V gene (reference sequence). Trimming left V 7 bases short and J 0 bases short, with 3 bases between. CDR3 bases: TGTGCCAGTACCATGAACACTGAAGCTTTCTTT. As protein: CASTMNTEAFF.

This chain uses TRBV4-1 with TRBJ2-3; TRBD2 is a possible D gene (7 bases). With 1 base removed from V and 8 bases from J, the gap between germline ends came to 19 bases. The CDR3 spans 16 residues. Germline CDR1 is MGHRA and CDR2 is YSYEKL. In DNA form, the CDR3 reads TGCGCCAGCAGCCAAGTGGGGGGGGGCCTGCTTGTTACGCAGTATTTT. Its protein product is CASSQVGGGLLVTQYF.